This T cell receptor beta chain comes out of a study of human T cells and chemical hapten exposure. For the study at large: Across the whole study, which lasted roughly 24 weeks, patients were given diphenylcyclopropenone on the scalp once a week. Patches that contained 0.01% DPC were applied to the upper back and read at 6 days. Study results and limitations: The study found expanded TCRs formed significantly more large CDR3 similarity clusters than controls. Given that the donors had alopecia, their immune response may differ from that seen in healthy people.

Time point noted: pre-sensitization, week 0. The treatment: therapeutic diphenylcyclopropenone sensitization with weekly scalp DPC. TCRdb reprocessed the RACE reads via MiXCR and lists one record per CDR3 protein. The data show 300,000 to 450,000 distinct CDR3 sequences, 4.5% to 7% seen once. This clonotype was counted a few times. Antigen: not known. The sequence derives from a woman under 30 with alopecia areata. Some clones in this sample may be carry-over from other donors' samples. Sequenced here: whole blood, sampled in connection with sensitization to the hapten diphenylcyclopropenone (DPC).

CDR3 amino acids: CASSSQGVYGGYTF. As DNA, the CDR3 is TGTGCCAGCAGTTCACAGGGGGTTTATGGAGGCTACACCTTC. The chain has TRBV12-3 or TRBV12-4 and TRBJ1-2, with 8 bases identical to TRBD1. Trimming at V came to 4 bases and at J to 8 bases, leaving 9 bases not matched to a gene. The CDR3 is 14 residues long.